The present T cell receptor beta chain was sequenced within a study of blood T cell repertoires in COVID-19. Study details: Samples representing acute and convalescent COVID-19 were sourced from the United States, Italy and Spain. Sample material is recorded as cDNA or gDNA derived from T cells, B-cell-depleted T cells, or PBMCs.

The method was immunoSEQ multiplex PCR; TCRdb's version includes in-frame clones alone and lacks a portion of them. The sample includes about 250,000 clones, approximately 86% of them seen just once. With V trimmed by 5 bases and J by 7 bases, 9 bases remained unmatched. This CDR3 spans 15 amino acids. The germline gives CDR1 SGHAT, CDR2 FQDESV (reference sequence). The sequencing input was peripheral blood. This receptor was taken from a woman aged 55-70 years who had recovered from COVID-19. The V call is TRBV11-1, the J call TRBJ2-1; 9 bases are shared with TRBD2. The CDR3 is CASSPKRGDQNEQFF. CDR3 DNA sequence: TGTGCCAGCAGCCCAAAGCGGGGGGATCAGAATGAGCAGTTCTTC.